This T cell receptor (beta chain) originates from a study of blood T cells in healthy people across ages. This clonotype showed up many times. Each sample provided at least 6 micrograms of extracted total RNA. A second PCR of 7 to 11 cycles used a sample-barcoded 5' primer and a J-beta primer mix. All cDNA molecules were each tagged by a template-switch adaptor with 12 random nucleotides. In TCRdb, the 5' RACE reads were re-called with MiXCR into one record per CDR3 protein. The data contain about 1.7 million distinct CDR3 sequences, roughly 28% of them singletons. Germline CDR1 is ENHRY and CDR2 is SYGVKD. This CDR3 is built from 14 residues. Trimming pared 3 bases from V and 4 bases from J, leaving 12 bases between.

The rearrangement uses TRBV10-3 and TRBJ1-2; D remains ambiguous. The source is a woman aged 30 to 39 in good health. Sequenced material: blood. CDR3: CAISDQGGGYGYTF. Here the CDR3 DNA reads TGTGCCATCAGTGACCAAGGAGGAGGCTATGGCTACACCTTC.